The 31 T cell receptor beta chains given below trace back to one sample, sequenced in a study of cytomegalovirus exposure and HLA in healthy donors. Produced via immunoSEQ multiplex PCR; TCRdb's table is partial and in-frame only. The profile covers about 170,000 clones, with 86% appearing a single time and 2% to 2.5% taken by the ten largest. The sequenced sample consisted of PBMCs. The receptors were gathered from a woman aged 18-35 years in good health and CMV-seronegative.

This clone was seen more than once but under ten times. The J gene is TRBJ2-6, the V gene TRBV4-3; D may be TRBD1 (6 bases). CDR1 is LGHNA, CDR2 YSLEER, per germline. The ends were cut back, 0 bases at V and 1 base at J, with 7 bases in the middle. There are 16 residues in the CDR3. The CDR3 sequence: CASSQDTGSGANVLTF. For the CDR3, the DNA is TGCGCCAGCAGCCAAGACACAGGGTCTGGGGCCAACGTCCTGACTTTC.

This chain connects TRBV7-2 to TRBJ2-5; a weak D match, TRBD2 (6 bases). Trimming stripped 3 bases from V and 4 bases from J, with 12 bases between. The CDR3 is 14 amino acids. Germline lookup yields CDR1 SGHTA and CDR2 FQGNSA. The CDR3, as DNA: TGTGCCAGCAGCTTCGGGACTTCAGGAGAGACCCAGTACTTC. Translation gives CASSFGTSGETQYF. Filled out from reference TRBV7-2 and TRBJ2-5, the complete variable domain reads GAGVSQSPSNKVTEKGKDVELRCDPISGHTALYWYRQSLGQGLEFLIYFQGNSAPDKSGLPSDRFSAERTGGSVSTLTIQRTQQEDSAVYLCASSFGTSGETQYFGPGTRLLVL.

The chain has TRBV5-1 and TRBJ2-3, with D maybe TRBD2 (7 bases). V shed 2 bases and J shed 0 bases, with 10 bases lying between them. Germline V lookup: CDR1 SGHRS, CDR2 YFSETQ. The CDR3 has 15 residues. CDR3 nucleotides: TGCGCCAGCAGCTTAGGGGGGGCTAGCACAGATACGCAGTATTTT. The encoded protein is CASSLGGASTDTQYF. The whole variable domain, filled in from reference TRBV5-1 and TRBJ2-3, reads KAGVTQTPRYLIKTRGQQVTLSCSPISGHRSVSWYQQTPGQGLQFLFEYFSETQRNKGNFPGRFSGRQFSNSRSEMNVSTLELGDSALYLCASSLGGASTDTQYFGPGTRLTVL.

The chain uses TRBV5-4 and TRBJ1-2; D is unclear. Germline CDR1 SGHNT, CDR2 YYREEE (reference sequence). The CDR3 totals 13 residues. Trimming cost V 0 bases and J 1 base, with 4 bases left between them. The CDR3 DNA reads TGTGCCAGCAGCTTGGGTCTTAACTATGGCTACACCTTC. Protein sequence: CASSLGLNYGYTF.

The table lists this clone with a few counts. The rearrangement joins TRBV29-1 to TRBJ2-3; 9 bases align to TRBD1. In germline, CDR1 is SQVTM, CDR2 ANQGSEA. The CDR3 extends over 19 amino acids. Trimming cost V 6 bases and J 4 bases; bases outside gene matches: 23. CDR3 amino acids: CSVAERTGDTYWGPDTQYF. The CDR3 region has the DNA TGCAGCGTGGCTGAGAGGACAGGGGATACCTACTGGGGGCCAGATACGCAGTATTTT.

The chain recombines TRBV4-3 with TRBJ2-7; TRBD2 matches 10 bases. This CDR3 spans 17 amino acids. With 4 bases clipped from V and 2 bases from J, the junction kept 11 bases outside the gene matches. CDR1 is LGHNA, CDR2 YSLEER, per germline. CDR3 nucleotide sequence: TGCGCCAGCAGCCTAAACCCTCTAGCGGGAGATCCCTACGAGCAGTACTTC. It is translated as CASSLNPLAGDPYEQYF.

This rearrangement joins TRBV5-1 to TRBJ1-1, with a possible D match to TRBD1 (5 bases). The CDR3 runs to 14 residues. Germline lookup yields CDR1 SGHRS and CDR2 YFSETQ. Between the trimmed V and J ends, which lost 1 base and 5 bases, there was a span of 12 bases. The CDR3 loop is CASSLIGERTEAFF. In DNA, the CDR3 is TGCGCCAGCAGCTTGATAGGGGAAAGGACTGAAGCTTTCTTT.

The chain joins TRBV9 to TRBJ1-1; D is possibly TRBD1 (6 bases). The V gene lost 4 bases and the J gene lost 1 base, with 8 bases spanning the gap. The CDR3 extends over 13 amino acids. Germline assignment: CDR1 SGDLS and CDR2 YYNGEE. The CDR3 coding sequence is TGTGCCAGCAGCCAACAGGGGAACACTGAAGCTTTCTTT. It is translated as CASSQQGNTEAFF.

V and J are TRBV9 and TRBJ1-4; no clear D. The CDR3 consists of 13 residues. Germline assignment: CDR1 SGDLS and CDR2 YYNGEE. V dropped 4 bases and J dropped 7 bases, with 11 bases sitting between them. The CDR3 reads CASSPFEGEKLFF. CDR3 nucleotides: TGTGCCAGCAGCCCGTTTGAGGGTGAAAAACTGTTTTTT.

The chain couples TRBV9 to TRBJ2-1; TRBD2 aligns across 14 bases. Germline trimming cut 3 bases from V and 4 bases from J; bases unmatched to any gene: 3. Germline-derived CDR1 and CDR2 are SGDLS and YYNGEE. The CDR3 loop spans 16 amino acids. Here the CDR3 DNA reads TGTGCCAGCAGCGAGGGGACTAGCGGGAGTTACAATGAGCAGTTCTTC. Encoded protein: CASSEGTSGSYNEQFF.

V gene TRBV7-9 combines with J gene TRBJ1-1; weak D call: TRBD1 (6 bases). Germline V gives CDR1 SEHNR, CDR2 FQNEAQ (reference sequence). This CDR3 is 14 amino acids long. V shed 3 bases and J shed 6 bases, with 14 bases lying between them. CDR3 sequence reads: CASSFVRGIPEAFF. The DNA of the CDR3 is TGTGCCAGCAGCTTTGTCAGGGGTATCCCTGAAGCTTTCTTT.

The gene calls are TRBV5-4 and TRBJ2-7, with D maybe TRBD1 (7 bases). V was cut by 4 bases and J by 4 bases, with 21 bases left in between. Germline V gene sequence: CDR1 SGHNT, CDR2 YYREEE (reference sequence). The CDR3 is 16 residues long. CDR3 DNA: TGTGCCAGCAGCCCAAGCTCAGGGGGGCCCGGTTACGAGCAGTACTTC. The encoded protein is CASSPSSGGPGYEQYF.

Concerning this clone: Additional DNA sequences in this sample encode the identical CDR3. In DNA form, the CDR3 reads TGTGCCAGCAGCTTCTCTAGCACAGATACGCAGTATTTT. Translation: CASSFSSTDTQYF. The genes are TRBV5-6 and TRBJ2-3; D remains unclear. Germline loops: CDR1 SGHDT, CDR2 YYEEEE. The V end was cut by 2 bases, the J end by 0 bases, with 4 bases between. The CDR3 runs 13 residues.

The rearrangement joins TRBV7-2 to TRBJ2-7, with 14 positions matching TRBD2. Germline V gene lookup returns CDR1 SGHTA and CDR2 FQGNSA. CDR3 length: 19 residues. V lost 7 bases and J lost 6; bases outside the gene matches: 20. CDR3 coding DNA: TGTGCCAGCACCCCCAACCCGACTAGCGGGAGGGCCTTCCCTCTCGAGCAGTACTTC. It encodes CASTPNPTSGRAFPLEQYF.

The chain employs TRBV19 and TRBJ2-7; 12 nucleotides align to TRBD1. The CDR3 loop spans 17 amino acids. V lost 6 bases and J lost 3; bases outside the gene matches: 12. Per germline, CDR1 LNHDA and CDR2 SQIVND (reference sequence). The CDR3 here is CASSKGPRDRGHYEQYF. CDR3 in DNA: TGTGCCAGTAGCAAGGGCCCTCGGGACAGGGGGCACTACGAGCAGTACTTC.

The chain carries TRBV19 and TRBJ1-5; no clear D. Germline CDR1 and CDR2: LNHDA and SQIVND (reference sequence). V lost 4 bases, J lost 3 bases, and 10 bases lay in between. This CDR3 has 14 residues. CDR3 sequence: CASSKSGSNQPQHF. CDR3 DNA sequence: TGTGCCAGTAGTAAGTCAGGATCCAATCAGCCCCAGCATTTT. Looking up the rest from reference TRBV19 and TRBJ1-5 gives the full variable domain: DGGITQSPKYLFRKEGQNVTLSCEQNLNHDAMYWYRQDPGQGLRLIYYSQIVNDFQKGDIAEGYSVSREKKESFPLTVTSAQKNPTAFYLCASSKSGSNQPQHFGDGTRLSIL.

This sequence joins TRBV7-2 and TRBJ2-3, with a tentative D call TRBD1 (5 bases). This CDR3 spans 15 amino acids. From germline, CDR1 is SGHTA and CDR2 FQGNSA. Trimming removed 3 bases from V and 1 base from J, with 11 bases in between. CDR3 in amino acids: CASSFSPTGTDTQYF. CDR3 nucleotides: TGTGCCAGCAGCTTTTCTCCGACAGGCACAGATACGCAGTATTTT. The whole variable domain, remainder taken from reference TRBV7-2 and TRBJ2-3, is GAGVSQSPSNKVTEKGKDVELRCDPISGHTALYWYRQSLGQGLEFLIYFQGNSAPDKSGLPSDRFSAERTGGSVSTLTIQRTQQEDSAVYLCASSFSPTGTDTQYFGPGTRLTVL.

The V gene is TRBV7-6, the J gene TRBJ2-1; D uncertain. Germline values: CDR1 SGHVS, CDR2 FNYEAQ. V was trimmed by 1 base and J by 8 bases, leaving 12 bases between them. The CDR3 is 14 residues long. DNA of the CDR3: TGTGCCAGCAGCTTAGATCGCCATTTAGATGAGCAGTTCTTC. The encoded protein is CASSLDRHLDEQFF.

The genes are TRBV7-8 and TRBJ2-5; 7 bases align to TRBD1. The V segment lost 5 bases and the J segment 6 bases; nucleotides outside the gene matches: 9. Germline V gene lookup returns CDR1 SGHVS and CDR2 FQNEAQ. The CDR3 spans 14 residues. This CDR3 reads CASSDGTAQQTQYF. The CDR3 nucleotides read TGTGCCAGCAGCGACGGGACAGCTCAGCAGACCCAGTACTTC.

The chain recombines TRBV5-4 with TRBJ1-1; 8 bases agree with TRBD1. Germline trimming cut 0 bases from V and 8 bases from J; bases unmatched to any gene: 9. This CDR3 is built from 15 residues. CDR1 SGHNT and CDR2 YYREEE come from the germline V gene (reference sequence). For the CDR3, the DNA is TGTGCCAGCAGCTTGGCCCCTCAGGGGGCTGGGGAAGCTTTCTTT. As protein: CASSLAPQGAGEAFF.

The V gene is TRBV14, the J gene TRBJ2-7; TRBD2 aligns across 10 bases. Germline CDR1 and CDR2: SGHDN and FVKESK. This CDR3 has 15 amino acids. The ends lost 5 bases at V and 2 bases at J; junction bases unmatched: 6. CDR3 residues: CASSISGGPAYEQYF. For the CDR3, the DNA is TGTGCCAGCAGCATTAGCGGGGGGCCGGCCTACGAGCAGTACTTC. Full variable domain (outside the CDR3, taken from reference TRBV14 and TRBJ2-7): EAGVTQFPSHSVIEKGQTVTLRCDPISGHDNLYWYRRVMGKEIKFLLHFVKESKQDESGMPNNRFLAERTGGTYSTLKVQPAELEDSGVYFCASSISGGPAYEQYFGPGTRLTVT.

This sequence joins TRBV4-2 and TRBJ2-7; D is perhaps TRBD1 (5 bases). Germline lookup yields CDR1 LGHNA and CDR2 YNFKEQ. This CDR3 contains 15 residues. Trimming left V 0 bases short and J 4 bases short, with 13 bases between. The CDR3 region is CASSQEAVRGYEQYF. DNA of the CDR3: TGTGCCAGCAGCCAAGAGGCAGTAAGGGGATACGAGCAGTACTTC.

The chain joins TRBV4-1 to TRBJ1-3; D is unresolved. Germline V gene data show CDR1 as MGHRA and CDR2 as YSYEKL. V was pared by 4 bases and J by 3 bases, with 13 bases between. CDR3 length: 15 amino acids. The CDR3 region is CASSLGEAGGNTIYF. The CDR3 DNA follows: TGCGCCAGCAGCCTAGGCGAGGCCGGTGGAAACACCATATATTTT.

CDR3 protein: CASTGTGGIQYF. The CDR3 bases are TGTGCCAGTACCGGGACAGGGGGCATTCAGTACTTC. The rearrangement links TRBV19 to TRBJ2-4; 11 nucleotides line up with TRBD1. CDR1 LNHDA and CDR2 SQIVND come from the germline V gene (reference sequence). Trimming took 7 bases from V and 9 from J; bases not matched to a gene: 2. CDR3 length equals 12 residues.

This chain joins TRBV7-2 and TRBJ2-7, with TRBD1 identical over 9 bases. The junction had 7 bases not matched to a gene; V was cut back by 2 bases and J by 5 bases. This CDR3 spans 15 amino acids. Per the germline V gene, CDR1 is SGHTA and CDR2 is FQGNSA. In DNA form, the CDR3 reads TGTGCCAGCAGCTTAACGGGACAGGGATCCCACGAGCAGTACTTC. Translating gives CASSLTGQGSHEQYF.

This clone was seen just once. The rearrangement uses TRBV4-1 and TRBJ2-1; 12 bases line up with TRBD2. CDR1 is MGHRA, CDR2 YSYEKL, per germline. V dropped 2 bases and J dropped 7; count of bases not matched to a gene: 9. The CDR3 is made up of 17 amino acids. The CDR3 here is CASSQKGRTSGINEQFF. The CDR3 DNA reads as TGCGCCAGCAGCCAAAAGGGTAGGACTAGCGGGATAAATGAGCAGTTCTTC.

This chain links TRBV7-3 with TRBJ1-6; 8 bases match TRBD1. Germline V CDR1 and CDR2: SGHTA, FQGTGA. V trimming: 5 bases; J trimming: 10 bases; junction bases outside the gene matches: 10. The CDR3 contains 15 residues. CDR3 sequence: CASSRPGQAPSPLHF. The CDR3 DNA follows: TGTGCCAGCAGCCGTCCGGGACAGGCCCCGTCACCCCTCCACTTT.

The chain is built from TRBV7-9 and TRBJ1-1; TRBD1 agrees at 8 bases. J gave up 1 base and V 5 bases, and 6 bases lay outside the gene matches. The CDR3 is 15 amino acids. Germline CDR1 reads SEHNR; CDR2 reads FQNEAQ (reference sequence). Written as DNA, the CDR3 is TGTGCCAGCAGCCCCCCGACAGGGGCGAACACTGAAGCTTTCTTT. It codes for CASSPPTGANTEAFF.

This CDR3 is CASGLVLGLAGPQETQYF. In DNA, the CDR3 is TGTGCTAGTGGTTTGGTACTTGGACTAGCGGGACCCCAGGAGACCCAGTACTTC. This chain connects TRBV12-5 to TRBJ2-5, with 12 bases identical to TRBD2. This CDR3 has 18 amino acids. The germline V gene has CDR1 LGHNT and CDR2 FRNRAP. Germline trimming cut 0 bases from V and 5 bases from J; bases unmatched to any gene: 10.

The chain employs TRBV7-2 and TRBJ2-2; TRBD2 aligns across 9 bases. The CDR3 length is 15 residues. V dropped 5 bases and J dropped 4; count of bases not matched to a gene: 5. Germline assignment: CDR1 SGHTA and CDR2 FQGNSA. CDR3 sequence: CASSVSGSSTGELFF. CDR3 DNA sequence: TGTGCCAGCAGCGTTAGCGGGAGTTCCACCGGGGAGCTGTTTTTT.

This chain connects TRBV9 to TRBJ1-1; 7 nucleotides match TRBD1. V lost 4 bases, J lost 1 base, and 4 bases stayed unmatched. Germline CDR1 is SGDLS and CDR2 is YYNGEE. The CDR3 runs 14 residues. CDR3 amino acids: CASSRDRRNTEAFF. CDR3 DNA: TGTGCCAGCAGCCGGGACAGAAGGAACACTGAAGCTTTCTTT.